One and the same sample provided the 13 T cell receptor beta chains below, sequenced in a study of cytomegalovirus exposure and HLA in healthy donors. The PCR had 60 Vbeta and 13 Jbeta primers. Repertoires were generated with immunoSEQ multiplex PCR, while TCRdb's copy carries only in-frame clones and drops some. The sample contains more than 80,000 clones, roughly 76% of which appear only once. Sequenced input: PBMCs. All receptors come from a woman aged 55-75 years in good health and CMV-seropositive.

As to this clone: At one end the junction does not follow the germline gene, possibly because of a read error. This specimen includes other DNA sequences encoding the same CDR3. The V gene is TRBV5-4, the J gene TRBJ2-1; 7 positions agree with TRBD1. The CDR3 sequence is 13 residues long. CDR1 is SGHNT and CDR2 is YYREEE in the germline V gene (reference sequence). CDR3 DNA: TGTGCCAGCGGACAGGCCCCGTTCAATGAACAGTTCTTC. Its protein product is CASGQAPFNEQFF.

The chain carries TRBV5-4 and TRBJ2-5, with 8 bases lining up with TRBD1. Germline V gives CDR1 SGHNT, CDR2 YYREEE (reference sequence). Losses at the gene ends were 9 bases for V and 3 bases for J; bases not matched to a gene: 7. The CDR3 totals 13 residues. CDR3 protein: CATSTGGKETQYF. The CDR3 DNA reads TGTGCCACCTCCACAGGGGGTAAAGAGACCCAGTACTTC.

J is TRBJ1-5 and V is TRBV6-5; D unclear. Germline CDR1 MNHEY, CDR2 SVGAGI. V lost 5 bases to trimming and J lost 3 bases, with 14 bases between them. This CDR3 region has 15 residues. The CDR3 protein is CASSVNFGLNQPQHF. CDR3 nucleotides: TGTGCCAGCAGTGTCAATTTCGGTCTCAATCAGCCCCAGCATTTT.

A few counts support this clone. The chain joins TRBV6-1 to TRBJ2-7; a possible D gene is TRBD1 (6 bases). Trimming removed 1 base from V and 6 bases from J, with 7 bases in between. CDR3 length: 12 residues. CDR1 is MNHNS and CDR2 is SASEGT in the germline V gene. For the CDR3, the DNA is TGTGCCAGCAGTGAAGGGACAGTCGAGCAGTACTTC. Protein product: CASSEGTVEQYF.

The chain is built from TRBV6-5 and TRBJ2-7; 10 nucleotides align to TRBD2. This CDR3 is 14 amino acids long. Germline CDR1 and CDR2: MNHEY and SVGAGI. Unmatched junction bases numbered 1, after V lost 2 bases and J lost 3 bases. CDR3 bases: TGTGCCAGCAGTTACCTAGCGGGAGACTACGAGCAGTACTTC. Its translation: CASSYLAGDYEQYF.

The chain employs TRBV7-3 and TRBJ2-1, with D possibly matching TRBD2 (5 bases). The germline V gene has CDR1 SGHTA and CDR2 FQGTGA. The CDR3 covers 13 residues. The ends were cut back, 1 base at V and 8 bases at J, with 9 bases in the middle. The CDR3 reads CASSLNREYEQFF. For the CDR3, the DNA is TGTGCCAGCAGCTTAAATAGGGAGTATGAGCAGTTCTTC. Looking up the rest from reference TRBV7-3 and TRBJ2-1 gives the full variable domain: GAGVSQTPSNKVTEKGKYVELRCDPISGHTALYWYRQSLGQGPEFLIYFQGTGAADDSGLPNDRFFAVRPEGSVSTLKIQRTERGDSAVYLCASSLNREYEQFFGPGTRLTVL.

The rearrangement joins TRBV29-1 to TRBJ2-7; 7 nucleotides agree with TRBD1. CDR1 and CDR2 from the germline V gene are SQVTM and ANQGSEA. Trimming at V came to 2 bases and at J to 5 bases, leaving 9 bases not matched to a gene. The CDR3 is 14 amino acids. In nucleotides, the CDR3 is TGCAGCGTTGAAACAGGGGACGTATCAGACGAGCAGTACTTC. It is translated as CSVETGDVSDEQYF.

In this sample, this clone turned up a few times. This rearrangement joins TRBV2 to TRBJ1-1, with TRBD1 as a possible D gene (6 bases). This CDR3 comprises 14 residues. Trimming left V 3 bases short and J 0 bases short, with 8 bases between. Germline V gene sequence: CDR1 SNHLY, CDR2 FYNNEI. The CDR3 DNA reads TGTGCCAGCAGTGACCAGGGGATGAACACTGAAGCTTTCTTT. Its translation: CASSDQGMNTEAFF.

The rearrangement joins TRBV6-5 to TRBJ2-7, with D perhaps matching TRBD2 (5 bases). Trimming removed 2 bases from V and 0 bases from J, with 8 bases in between. This CDR3 region has 14 residues. Germline V lookup: CDR1 MNHEY, CDR2 SVGAGI. The CDR3 DNA is TGTGCCAGCAGTTACAGAGGGCTCTCCTACGAGCAGTACTTC. Amino acid sequence: CASSYRGLSYEQYF.

The chain recombines TRBV15 with TRBJ2-5; tentatively, D is TRBD1 (5 bases). Looked up from germline, CDR1 is LNHNV and CDR2 is YYDKDF (reference sequence). The CDR3 extends over 15 amino acids. With 0 bases removed from V and 7 bases from J, the gap between germline ends came to 15 bases. CDR3 DNA: TGTGCCACCAGCAGAGATTCGGTGGGGCTTGGGACCCAGTACTTC. It specifies CATSRDSVGLGTQYF. Complete variable domain (other parts from reference TRBV15 and TRBJ2-5): DAMVIQNPRYQVTQFGKPVTLSCSQTLNHNVMYWYQQKSSQAPKLLFHYYDKDFNNEADTPDNFQSRRPNTSFCFLDIRSPGLGDTAMYLCATSRDSVGLGTQYFGPGTRLLVL.

Comments on this clone: Other nucleotide sequences from this sample produce the same CDR3. The chain joins TRBV6-5 to TRBJ1-5; D uncertain. With 10 bases removed from V and 0 bases from J, the gap between germline ends came to 10 bases. This CDR3 region has 13 residues. Germline CDR1 MNHEY, CDR2 SVGAGI. CDR3 loop: CATMEDSNQPQHF. The CDR3 bases are TGTGCCACCATGGAGGATAGCAATCAGCCCCAGCATTTT.

This chain joins TRBV11-2 and TRBJ2-1, with TRBD1 as a possible D gene (6 bases). The CDR3 has 15 residues. The germline gives CDR1 SGHAT, CDR2 FQNNGV. V shed 5 bases and J shed 7 bases, with 18 bases lying between them. Here the CDR3 reads CASSQGRGIGNEQFF. CDR3 in DNA: TGTGCCAGCAGCCAGGGCAGGGGAATAGGTAATGAGCAGTTCTTC.

The rearrangement links TRBV30 to TRBJ1-1, with D possibly TRBD1 on 6 matching bases. Germline V CDR1 and CDR2: GTSNPN, SVGIG (reference sequence). The CDR3 contains 17 residues. The germline V and J ends were trimmed by 0 bases and 4 bases, with 21 bases remaining between them. CDR3 sequence reads: CAWSVQRGGWGGTEAFF. Here the CDR3 DNA reads TGTGCCTGGAGTGTACAAAGAGGGGGATGGGGGGGCACTGAAGCTTTCTTT.